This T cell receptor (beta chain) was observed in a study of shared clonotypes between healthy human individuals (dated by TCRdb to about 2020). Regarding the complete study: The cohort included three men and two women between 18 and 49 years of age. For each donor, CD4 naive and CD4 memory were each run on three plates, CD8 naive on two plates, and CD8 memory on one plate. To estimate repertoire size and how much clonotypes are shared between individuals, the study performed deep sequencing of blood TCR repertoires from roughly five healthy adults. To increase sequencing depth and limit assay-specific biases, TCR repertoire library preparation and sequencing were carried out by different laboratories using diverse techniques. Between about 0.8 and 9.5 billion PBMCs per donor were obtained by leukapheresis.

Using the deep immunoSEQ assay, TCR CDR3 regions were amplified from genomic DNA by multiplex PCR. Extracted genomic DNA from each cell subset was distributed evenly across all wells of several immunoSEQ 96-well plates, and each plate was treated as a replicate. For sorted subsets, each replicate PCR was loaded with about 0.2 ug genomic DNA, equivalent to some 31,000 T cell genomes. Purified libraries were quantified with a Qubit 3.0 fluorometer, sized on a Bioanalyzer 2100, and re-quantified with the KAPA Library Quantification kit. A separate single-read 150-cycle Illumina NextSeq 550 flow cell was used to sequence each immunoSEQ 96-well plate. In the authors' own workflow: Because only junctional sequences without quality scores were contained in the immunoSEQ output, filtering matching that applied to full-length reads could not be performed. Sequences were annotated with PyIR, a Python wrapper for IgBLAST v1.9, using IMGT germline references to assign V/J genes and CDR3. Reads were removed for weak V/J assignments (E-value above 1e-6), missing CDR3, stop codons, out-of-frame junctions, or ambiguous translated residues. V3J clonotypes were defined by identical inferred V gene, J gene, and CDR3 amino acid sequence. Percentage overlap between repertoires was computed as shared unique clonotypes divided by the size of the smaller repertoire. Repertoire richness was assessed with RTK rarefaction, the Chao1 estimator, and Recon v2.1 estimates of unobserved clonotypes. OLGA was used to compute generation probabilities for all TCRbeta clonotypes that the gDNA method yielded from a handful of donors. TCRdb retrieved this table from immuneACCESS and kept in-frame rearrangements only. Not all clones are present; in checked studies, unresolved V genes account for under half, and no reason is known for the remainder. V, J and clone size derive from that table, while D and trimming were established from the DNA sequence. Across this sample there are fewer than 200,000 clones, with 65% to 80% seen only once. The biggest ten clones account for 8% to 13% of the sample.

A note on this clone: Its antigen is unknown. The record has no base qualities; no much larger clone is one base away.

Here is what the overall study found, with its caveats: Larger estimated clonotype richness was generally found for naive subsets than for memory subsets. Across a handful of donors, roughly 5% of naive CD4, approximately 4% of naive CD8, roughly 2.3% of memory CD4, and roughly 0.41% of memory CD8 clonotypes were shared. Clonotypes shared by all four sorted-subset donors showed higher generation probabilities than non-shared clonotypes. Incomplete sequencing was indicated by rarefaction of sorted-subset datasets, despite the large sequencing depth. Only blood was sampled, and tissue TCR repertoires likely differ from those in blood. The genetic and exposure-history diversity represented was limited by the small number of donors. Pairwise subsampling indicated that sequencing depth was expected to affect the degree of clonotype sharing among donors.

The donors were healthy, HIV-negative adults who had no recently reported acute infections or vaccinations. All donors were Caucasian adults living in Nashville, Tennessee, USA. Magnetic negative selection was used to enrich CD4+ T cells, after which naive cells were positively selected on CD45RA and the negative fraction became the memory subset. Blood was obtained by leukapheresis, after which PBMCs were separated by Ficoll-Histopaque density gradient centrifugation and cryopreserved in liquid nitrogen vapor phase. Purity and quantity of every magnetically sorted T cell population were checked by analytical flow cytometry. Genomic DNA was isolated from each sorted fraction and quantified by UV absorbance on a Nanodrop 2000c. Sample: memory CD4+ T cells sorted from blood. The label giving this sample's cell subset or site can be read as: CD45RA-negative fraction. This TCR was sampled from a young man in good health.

CDR3 region: CASSPGLSGNTIYF. The DNA sequence is TGTGCCAGCAGCCCCGGGCTCTCTGGAAACACCATATATTTT. The chain joins TRBV5-4 to TRBJ1-3, with no D gene named confidently. The CDR3, cysteine through phenylalanine, is 14 amino acids long. The entry retains the CDR3 DNA only, 42 bases that are in frame from base 1. CDR1 and CDR2 (SGHNT, YYREEE) derive from the germline V gene (reference sequence). V is pared back by 4 bases and J by 0 bases, with 8 bases lying between the germline termini.